This T cell receptor (beta chain) was captured in a study of cytomegalovirus exposure and HLA in healthy donors (dated by TCRdb to 2015 to 2018). General notes on the study: An earlier analysis of several hundred of the donors reported 250 to 350 Gb of sequence data and some 120 million unique TCR beta sequences from roughly 200 million T cells. The study used immunosequencing to profile the T cell repertoires of around 600 subjects and linked those repertoires to cytomegalovirus serostatus. Four to six DR-DQ haplotypes were handled as single units for association and clustering, since linkage in the cohort was strong. The study combined high-throughput TCR immunosequencing, statistical association of individual TCRs with disease status, and machine learning to predict cytomegalovirus infection status. Typing coverage differed by locus: A, B, C, DRB1 and DQB1 were typed in about 620-630 donors, DQA1 in 500 to 550, DPA1 in 600 to 610, and DPB1 in 450 to 490. A later genetic analysis used genome-wide SNP genotypes for about 65% of the 666 donors, treating that subset as a discovery cohort. Class I and class II HLA loci were covered by the typing at four-digit resolution. Roughly 310 gigabases of sequencing data and 70 million to 100 million unique TCR sequences were included in an early release covering several hundred HLA-typed donors. The study aimed to test whether signatures of past pathogen exposure could be identified by cataloging public T cell receptors. Among 350 to 400 genotyped donors of the cohort, an average of approximately 230,000 unique TCR beta nucleotide sequences were sequenced per donor, around a sixth of them non-productive. A later analysis re-examined previously published TCR beta repertoires from around 670 donors and added high-resolution HLA genotyping to investigate patterns of TCR occurrence. Rather than using new phenotypic data, the later analysis identified candidate immune exposures from TCR beta sequences and from how often those sequences occurred across donors. Donor age, sex, ethnicity and CMV serostatus were compiled together with the repertoire data. All discovery cohort repertoires had been generated on a single sequencing platform. In addition to the first cohort of roughly 700 subjects, a separate validation cohort of 130 or so different subjects was used. An earlier analysis of 500 to 750 of the donors applied high-throughput TCR beta sequencing to assess whether each TCR beta V gene segment acted as functional or pseudogenic. Of the approximately 400 genotyped donors, approximately 83% fell in the genetic ancestry cluster associated with self-reported Caucasian donors.

General findings and caveats noted by the study authors: In an earlier analysis of around 600 of the donors, most TCR beta V segments were observed in productive rearrangements about 87% or about 30% of the time, broadly matching IMGT annotations. Specific HLA alleles were associated with 16,951 TCR beta sequences at a false discovery rate of 0.05 in a later analysis. In a later analysis, HLA-associated TCR beta chains were found to be more clonally expanded and to have lower generation probabilities than equally common non-associated chains. According to a later analysis, parvovirus B19, influenza, CMV and Epstein-Barr virus appeared linked to several top co-occurrence clusters. According to a later analysis, most CMV-associated TCR beta chains appeared to be HLA-restricted, and the HLA associations seemed to be driven largely by CMV exposure. A further reported finding was that TCR beta sequences accurately predicted the HLA-A and HLA-B alleles for most subjects in the first cohort. According to the authors, the approach could potentially be generalized to other disease states and immunological phenotypes. The study gave a list of roughly 150 TCR beta chains associated with cytomegalovirus. A few of the identified cytomegalovirus-associated TCR beta chains were confirmed in vitro to be specific for cytomegalovirus antigens. Cytomegalovirus status was reported to be diagnosed by the classifier with high specificity and sensitivity in both the original and validation cohorts. Because HLA typing was unavailable for some donors at each locus, only the typed subset was used in association tests. While some public TCRs were present in many individuals, most TCR sequences turned up only very rarely across donors. Roughly uniform sequencing depth across donors was assumed in presence/absence analyses, although this assumption may not hold. For the cohort, immune exposure information was limited to CMV serostatus. In a later genetic analysis, fewer N-insertions in productive TCRs were reported among donors in an Asian-associated ancestry cluster than the roughly 710-donor mean. A cluster of highly shared sequence variants was judged likely to represent a technical artifact of the sequencing pipeline. The cohort was sequenced for TCR beta chains only, and without alpha or paired-chain data the features that could be detected were limited. In a later genetic analysis, a missense DCLRE1C variant was associated with V-gene and J-gene trimming of TCR beta chains, and the association was replicated in an independent cohort. Because counts were too low, more than 15 rarely observed V segments, including chromosome 9 orphons, were excluded from the earlier analysis of 587 of the donors. Correlated functional status among segregating V segments might reflect linkage disequilibrium, but an unknown experimental factor could not be ruled out. Strong co-occurrence of HLA alleles, especially DR and DQ, made assigning TCR associations to individual alleles difficult. According to a later analysis, TCR association rates differed among HLA loci, with DRB1 alleles showing the most associated TCRs and HLA-C alleles showing the fewest.

The cohort was made up of approximately 670 healthy bone marrow donors. Cohort members were all nominally healthy when sampled, although unrecorded immune exposures were likely present. The donor was CMV seronegative and belonged to the group of more than 300 seronegative cohort members. A peripheral blood sample was collected from each donor, and TCR beta sequencing was performed on peripheral blood mononuclear cells. Genomic DNA was extracted from the blood cell samples with the Qiagen DNeasy Blood Extraction Kit. Library prep was done by the immunoSEQ multiplex PCR assay. The multiplex PCR relied on a mix of 60 forward primers for TCR Vbeta segments and 13 reverse primers for TCR Jbeta segments. Amplification of the CDR3 region of rearranged TCR beta genes was performed with a multiplex PCR assay on genomic DNA. Amplified TCR beta libraries were sequenced as 87-base-pair reads on the Illumina HiSeq System. Concerning the study's data processing: A later analysis tallied 75 million to 85 million unique TCR beta chains across the 600 to 700 repertoires, and around 9.9 million of those chains were shared by two or more donors. Raw reads were error-corrected and collapsed into unique sequences with a nearest-neighbor algorithm that merged closely related sequences to remove PCR and sequencing errors. V, D and J gene segments were assigned by aligning CDR3 sequences to IMGT reference sequences. For a sequence to be retained, a match of at least six nucleotides was required to both a V gene segment and a J gene segment. A rearrangement was called productive if the CDR3 had no stop codons and remained in frame with V and J, and every other rearrangement was called non-productive. Following IMGT convention, CDR3 was defined as the stretch from the second conserved V-encoded cysteine up to the conserved J-encoded phenylalanine. The earlier analysis of some 550 of the donors excluded any sequence lacking an unambiguous match to a single V gene segment. In an earlier analysis of approximately 590 of the donors, a V segment was called functional when productive rearrangements were above 56.7%, and segregating when the standard deviation between donors exceeded 5%. A statistical classification framework was built for diagnosing cytomegalovirus status from the catalog of TCR beta chain sequences. In a later analysis, TCR nucleotide sequences were compared against IMGT/GENE-DB human TR gene sequences so that V and J genes could be assigned. The TCRdist pipeline was used in a later analysis to assign CDR3 sequences and most-parsimonious VDJ recombination scenarios. In a later analysis, every TCR beta chain was defined by the combination of its CDR3 amino acid sequence and its V-gene family, and reads without a unique V-gene family were dropped. In a later analysis, 500 to 700 highly shared, low-generation-probability nucleotide sequences were removed to address suspected cross-contamination and a sequencing artifact. In a later analysis, a clonal expansion index for each public chain was calculated from normalized within-repertoire ranks of inferred template counts. In a later analysis, generation probabilities were computed with a VDJ recombination model fitted to out-of-frame rearrangements, and the resulting probabilities were checked against IGoR. In a later analysis, hypergeometric tests were used to score TCR-TCR, TCR-HLA and TCR-CMV co-occurrence, with a repertoire-size bias correction applied to TCR pairs. In a later analysis, false discovery rates were estimated by permuting HLA or CMV assignments 20 times. In a later analysis, co-occurring TCRs were grouped with DBSCAN, and TCRdist sequence similarity was added when clustering was performed within HLA-allele-positive subsets. Repertoires with fewer than 30,000 or more than 120,000 public chains, plus five repertoires with anomalous nucleotide sharing, were excluded from co-occurrence clustering. The immuneACCESS repertoire file appears here via TCRdb, limited to in-frame rearrangements. These files lack a portion of the clones; in checked studies, under half of the deficit traces to unresolved V genes, and the cause of the others is not known. V and J calls and clone size are those listed in that table; D and trimming were worked out from the DNA. For this sample there are tens of thousands of clones; roughly 78% appear just once. The ten largest account for 5% to 6.5% of the sample.

Turning to this clone: Its antigen is still unknown. No much larger clone exists at a distance of one base, and base qualities are not known.

The sequencing input was PBMCs. This clonotype was obtained from a male donor in good health and CMV-seronegative.

CDR3 loop: CASSLGDRDRAEAFF. In nucleotides, the sequence is TGTGCCAGCAGTTTAGGAGACAGGGACCGGGCTGAAGCTTTCTTT. This chain joins TRBV27 to TRBJ1-1; 7 junctional bases match TRBD1. Trimming takes 2 bases off V and 6 bases off J; junction bases not matched to a gene: 9. The germline V gene (reference sequence) sets CDR1 to MNHEY and CDR2 to SMNVEV. The CDR3 runs 15 amino acids, cysteine and phenylalanine included. Only the CDR3 DNA stays, 45 bases, in frame from base 1.